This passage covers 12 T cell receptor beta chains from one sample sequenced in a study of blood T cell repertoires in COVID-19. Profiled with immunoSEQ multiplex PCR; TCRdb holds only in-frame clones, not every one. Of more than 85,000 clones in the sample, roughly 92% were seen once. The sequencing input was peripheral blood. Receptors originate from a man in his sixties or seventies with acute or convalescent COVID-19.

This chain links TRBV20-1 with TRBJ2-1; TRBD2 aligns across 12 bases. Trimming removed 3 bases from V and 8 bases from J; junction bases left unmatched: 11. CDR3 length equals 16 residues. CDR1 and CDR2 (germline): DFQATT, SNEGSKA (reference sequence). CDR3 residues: CSASDLAGGPGHEQFF. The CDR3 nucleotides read TGCAGTGCTAGTGATCTAGCGGGAGGGCCCGGCCATGAGCAGTTCTTC.

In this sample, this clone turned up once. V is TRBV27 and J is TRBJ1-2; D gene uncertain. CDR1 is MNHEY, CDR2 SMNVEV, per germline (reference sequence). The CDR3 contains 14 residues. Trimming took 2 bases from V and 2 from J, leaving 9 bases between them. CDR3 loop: CASSLNLNNYGYTF. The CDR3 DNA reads TGTGCCAGCAGTTTAAACCTAAACAACTATGGCTACACCTTC.

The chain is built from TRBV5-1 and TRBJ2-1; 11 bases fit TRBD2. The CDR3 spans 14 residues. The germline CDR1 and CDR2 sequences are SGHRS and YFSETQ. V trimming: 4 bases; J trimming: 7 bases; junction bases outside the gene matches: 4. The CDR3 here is CASSGSGGANEQFF. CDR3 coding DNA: TGCGCCAGCAGCGGTAGCGGGGGGGCGAATGAGCAGTTCTTC.

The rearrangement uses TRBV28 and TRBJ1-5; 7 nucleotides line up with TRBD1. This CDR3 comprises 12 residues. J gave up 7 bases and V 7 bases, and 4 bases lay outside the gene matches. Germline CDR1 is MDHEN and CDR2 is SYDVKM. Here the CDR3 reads CASNTGEQPQHF. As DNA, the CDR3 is TGTGCCAGCAATACAGGGGAACAGCCCCAGCATTTT.

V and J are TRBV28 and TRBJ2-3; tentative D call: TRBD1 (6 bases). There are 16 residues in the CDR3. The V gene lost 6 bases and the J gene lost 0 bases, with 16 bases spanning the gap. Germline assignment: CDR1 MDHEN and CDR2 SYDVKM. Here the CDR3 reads CASRAQGRTSTDTQYF. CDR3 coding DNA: TGTGCCAGCAGGGCCCAGGGGCGCACTAGCACAGATACGCAGTATTTT.

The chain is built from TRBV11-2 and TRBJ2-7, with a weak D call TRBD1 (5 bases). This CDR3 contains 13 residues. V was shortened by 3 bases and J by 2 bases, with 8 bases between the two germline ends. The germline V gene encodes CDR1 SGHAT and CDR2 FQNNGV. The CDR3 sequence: CASSLTDTYEQYF. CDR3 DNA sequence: TGTGCCAGCAGCTTGACAGACACCTACGAGCAGTACTTC.

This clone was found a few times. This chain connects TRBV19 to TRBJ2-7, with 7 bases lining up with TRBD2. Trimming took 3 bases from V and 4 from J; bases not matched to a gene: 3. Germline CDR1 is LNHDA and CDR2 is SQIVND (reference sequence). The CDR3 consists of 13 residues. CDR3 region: CASSMASGYEQYF. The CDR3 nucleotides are TGTGCCAGTAGTATGGCTAGCGGATACGAGCAGTACTTC. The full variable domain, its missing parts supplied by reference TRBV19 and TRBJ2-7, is DGGITQSPKYLFRKEGQNVTLSCEQNLNHDAMYWYRQDPGQGLRLIYYSQIVNDFQKGDIAEGYSVSREKKESFPLTVTSAQKNPTAFYLCASSMASGYEQYFGPGTRLTVT.

The DNA of the CDR3 is TGTGCCAGCAGCTTACAGCGCCGGGGGGGCGGGTTCTTC. It yields the protein CASSLQRRGGGFF. The chain uses TRBV11-2 and TRBJ2-1; the match to TRBD2 covers 8 bases. The V and J ends lost 2 bases and 15 bases, in that order; junction bases with no gene match: 9. Germline CDR1 and CDR2: SGHAT and FQNNGV. The CDR3 covers 13 residues.

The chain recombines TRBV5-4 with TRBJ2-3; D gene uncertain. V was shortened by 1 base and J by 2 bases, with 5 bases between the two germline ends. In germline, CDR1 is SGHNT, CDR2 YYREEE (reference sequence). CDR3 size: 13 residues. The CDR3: CASSLPSTDTQYF. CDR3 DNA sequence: TGTGCCAGCAGCTTGCCTTCCACAGATACGCAGTATTTT.

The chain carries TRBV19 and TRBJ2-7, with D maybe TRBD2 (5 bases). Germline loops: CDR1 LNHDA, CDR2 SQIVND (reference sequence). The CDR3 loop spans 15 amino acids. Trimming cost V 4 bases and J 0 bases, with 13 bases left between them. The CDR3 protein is CASSNQVGVSYEQYF. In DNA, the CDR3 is TGTGCCAGTAGTAATCAGGTCGGGGTCTCCTACGAGCAGTACTTC.

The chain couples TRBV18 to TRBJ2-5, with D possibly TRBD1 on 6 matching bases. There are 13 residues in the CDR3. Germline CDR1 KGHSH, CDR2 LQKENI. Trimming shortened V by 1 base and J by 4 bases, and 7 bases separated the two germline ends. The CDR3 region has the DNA TGTGCCAGCTCACCACTACAGGGAGAGACCCAGTACTTC. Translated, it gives CASSPLQGETQYF.

This CDR3 reads CATSRVPGGETQYF. In DNA, the CDR3 is TGTGCCACCAGCAGAGTCCCAGGGGGAGAGACCCAGTACTTC. The chain uses TRBV15 and TRBJ2-5; 7 positions agree with TRBD1. The CDR3 has 14 amino acids. Germline lookup yields CDR1 LNHNV and CDR2 YYDKDF (reference sequence). J lost 4 bases, V lost 1 base, and 3 bases had no gene match.